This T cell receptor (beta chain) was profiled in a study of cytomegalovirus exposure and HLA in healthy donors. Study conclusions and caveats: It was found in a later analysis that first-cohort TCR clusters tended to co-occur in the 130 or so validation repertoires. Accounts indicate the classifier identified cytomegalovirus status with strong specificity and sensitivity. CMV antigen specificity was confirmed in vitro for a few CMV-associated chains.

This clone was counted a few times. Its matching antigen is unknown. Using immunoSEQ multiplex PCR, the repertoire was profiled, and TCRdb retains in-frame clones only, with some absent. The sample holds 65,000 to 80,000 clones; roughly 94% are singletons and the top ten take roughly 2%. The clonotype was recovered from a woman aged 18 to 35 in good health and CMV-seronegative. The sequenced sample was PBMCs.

The CDR3 reads CAWSPTENQPQHF. CDR3 DNA sequence: TGTGCCTGGAGTCCGACAGAAAATCAGCCCCAGCATTTT. V gene TRBV30 combines with J gene TRBJ1-5; weak D call: TRBD1 (5 bases). V was cut by 2 bases and J by 4 bases, with 9 bases left in between. The CDR3 covers 13 residues. Germline V CDR1 and CDR2: GTSNPN, SVGIG (reference sequence). Based on the CDR3 plus reference TRBV30 and TRBJ1-5, the full variable domain is SQTIHQWPATLVQPVGSPLSLECTVEGTSNPNLYWYRQAAGRGLQLLFYSVGIGQISSEVPQNLSASRPQDRQFILSSKKLLLSDSGFYLCAWSPTENQPQHFGDGTRLSIL.